Listed here are 27 T cell receptor beta chains from one sample, sequenced in a study of T cell responses to AZD1222 COVID-19 vaccine. Measured with immunoSEQ multiplex PCR; TCRdb has only the in-frame clones, and not every one. The data contain approximately 150,000 clones, 85% to 90% of them singletons. The sequenced sample was peripheral blood, obtained on day 0 of AZD1222 vaccination. These receptors came from an adult in good health.

This clone has more than one count but fewer than ten. V and J are TRBV9 and TRBJ2-7; the match to TRBD2 covers 9 bases. The V and J ends lost 0 bases and 4 bases, in that order; junction bases with no gene match: 11. This CDR3 has 17 amino acids. The germline V gene encodes CDR1 SGDLS and CDR2 YYNGEE. The CDR3 spells CASSVGGSGRGQYEQYF. CDR3 DNA sequence: TGTGCCAGCAGCGTAGGGGGTAGCGGGAGAGGTCAGTACGAGCAGTACTTC.

The V gene is TRBV6-5, the J gene TRBJ2-5; 8 positions agree with TRBD2. The CDR3 covers 11 residues. Germline V lookup: CDR1 MNHEY, CDR2 SVGAGI. J gave up 8 bases and V 8 bases, and 4 bases lay outside the gene matches. This chain's CDR3 is CASAGGYTQYF. The DNA for the CDR3 is TGTGCCAGCGCGGGGGGATACACCCAGTACTTC.

This clone has more than one count but fewer than ten. The chain links TRBV7-2 to TRBJ1-5, with unresolved D. The CDR3 has 18 amino acids. Deletions cut 1 base from V and 0 bases from J, with 16 bases between. The V gene's germline CDR1 is SGHTA and CDR2 FQGNSA. Written as DNA, the CDR3 is TGTGCCAGCAGCTTAGTGCCGCTCAGCCCCACTAGCAATCAGCCCCAGCATTTT. Translated, it gives CASSLVPLSPTSNQPQHF.

The chain links TRBV27 to TRBJ2-3, with no clear D. Germline CDR1 MNHEY, CDR2 SMNVEV (reference sequence). The CDR3 is 15 residues long. Trimming removed 5 bases at V and 1 base at J, with 13 bases between. For the CDR3, the DNA is TGTGCCAGCAGTCGTCAGGTAGTGGGCACAGATACGCAGTATTTT. Translated, it gives CASSRQVVGTDTQYF.

The chain carries TRBV5-1 and TRBJ1-2, with TRBD1 identical over 9 bases. CDR1 is SGHRS and CDR2 is YFSETQ in the germline V gene. The CDR3 is 18 amino acids. After removal of 2 bases from V and 1 base from J, the junction contained 12 bases not matched to a gene. The CDR3 DNA is TGCGCCAGCAGCTTAATCTCGGGACAGGGCTACCTTAACTATGGCTACACCTTC. Translated: CASSLISGQGYLNYGYTF.

This clone is a singleton in its sample. The rearrangement links TRBV29-1 to TRBJ2-1; TRBD2 matches at 9 bases. V shed 4 bases, J shed 9 bases, and the junction held 7 bases outside the gene matches. Germline V gives CDR1 SQVTM, CDR2 ANQGSEA. The CDR3 runs 13 residues. CDR3 sequence reads: CSVAHSGSAEQFF. In DNA, the CDR3 is TGCAGCGTTGCCCATAGCGGGAGTGCTGAGCAGTTCTTC.

J is TRBJ1-6 and V is TRBV10-2; D call uncertain. Germline V CDR1 and CDR2: WSHSY, SAAADI. V was shortened by 3 bases and J by 8 bases, with 11 bases between the two germline ends. This CDR3 is built from 14 residues. The CDR3 sequence: CASSDSPIDSPLHF. The CDR3 DNA follows: TGCGCCAGCAGTGACTCTCCTATCGATTCACCCCTCCACTTT.

The chain joins TRBV6-6 to TRBJ1-4; the D is unclear. V was trimmed by 4 bases and J by 0 bases, leaving 12 bases between them. CDR3 length: 16 residues. Germline CDR1 and CDR2: MNHNY and SVGAGI (reference sequence). The CDR3 sequence is CASSSGLTATNEKLFF. CDR3 coding DNA: TGTGCCAGCAGTTCCGGACTCACTGCAACTAATGAAAAACTGTTTTTT.

The chain carries TRBV6-5 and TRBJ1-4; 7 nucleotides match TRBD1. CDR3 length equals 15 residues. Germline trimming cut 8 bases from V and 0 bases from J; bases unmatched to any gene: 6. From germline, CDR1 is MNHEY and CDR2 SVGAGI. The CDR3 loop is CASAPGTATNEKLFF. CDR3 DNA: TGTGCCAGCGCCCCAGGGACAGCAACTAATGAAAAACTGTTTTTT.

The V and J genes are TRBV18 and TRBJ2-2; D not resolved. CDR3 length equals 15 residues. The V and J ends lost 2 bases and 6 bases respectively, with 13 bases between them. Per the germline V gene, CDR1 is KGHSH and CDR2 is LQKENI. The DNA for the CDR3 is TGTGCCAGCTCACCAACTATTCGGGCGGCCGGGGAGCTGTTTTTT. Residues: CASSPTIRAAGELFF.

V gene TRBV11-2 combines with J gene TRBJ2-1; D not resolved. V shed 2 bases and J shed 8 bases, with 13 bases lying between them. CDR1 is SGHAT and CDR2 is FQNNGV in the germline V gene. This CDR3 spans 14 amino acids. The CDR3 here is CASSLFVGLDEQFF. The CDR3 nucleotides read TGTGCCAGCAGCTTATTTGTGGGCCTCGATGAGCAGTTCTTC.

V gene TRBV7-3 combines with J gene TRBJ2-1; 12 bases line up with TRBD2. From germline, CDR1 is SGHTA and CDR2 FQGTGA. Germline trimming cut 3 bases from V and 6 bases from J; bases unmatched to any gene: 3. This CDR3 contains 15 residues. The CDR3 loop is CASSLGLAGFNEQFF. CDR3 nucleotides: TGTGCCAGCAGCTTGGGACTAGCGGGCTTCAATGAGCAGTTCTTC.

J is TRBJ2-3 and V is TRBV28, with D uncertain. Germline assignment: CDR1 MDHEN and CDR2 SYDVKM. V was cut by 5 bases and J by 6 bases, with 12 bases left in between. The CDR3 spans 13 residues. The CDR3 DNA sequence: TGTGCCAGCAGTCCAACGTTGGCGGATACGCAGTATTTT. Translation gives CASSPTLADTQYF. Together with reference TRBV28 and TRBJ2-3, the CDR3 gives the full variable domain: DVKVTQSSRYLVKRTGEKVFLECVQDMDHENMFWYRQDPGLGLRLIYFSYDVKMKEKGDIPEGYSVSREKKERFSLILESASTNQTSMYLCASSPTLADTQYFGPGTRLTVL.

This sequence joins TRBV7-9 and TRBJ2-1, with TRBD1 matching over 7 bases. Germline lookup yields CDR1 SEHNR and CDR2 FQNEAQ (reference sequence). J gave up 5 bases and V 5 bases, and 15 bases lay outside the gene matches. This CDR3 comprises 17 residues. The CDR3 nucleotides are TGTGCCAGCAGCGCGACGCCGGGACAGTCTTTACACAATGAGCAGTTCTTC. Its translation is CASSATPGQSLHNEQFF.

The gene calls are TRBV4-2 and TRBJ2-2; D is unclear. The V end was cut by 4 bases, the J end by 8 bases, with 8 bases between. This CDR3 has 12 residues. CDR1 is LGHNA and CDR2 is YNFKEQ in the germline V gene. The CDR3 loop is CASSRAEGELFF. The CDR3, as DNA: TGTGCCAGCAGCCGCGCCGAAGGGGAGCTGTTTTTT.

This rearrangement joins TRBV10-3 to TRBJ1-5; D unresolved. Trimming left V 3 bases short and J 4 bases short, with 4 bases between. The CDR3 extends over 12 amino acids. Germline V gives CDR1 ENHRY, CDR2 SYGVKD. CDR3 nucleotides: TGTGCCATCAGTGACATTAATCAGCCCCAGCATTTT. Its translation is CAISDINQPQHF.

The rearrangement joins TRBV2 to TRBJ1-1; weak D call: TRBD1 (5 bases). Trimming took off 6 bases at V and 0 bases at J, with 14 bases between the two ends. Germline V CDR1 and CDR2: SNHLY, FYNNEI. This CDR3 comprises 15 residues. This chain's CDR3 is CASRGEGVLNTEAFF. In nucleotides, the CDR3 is TGTGCCAGCAGGGGGGAGGGCGTTTTGAACACTGAAGCTTTCTTT.

This clone was seen a single time. V and J are TRBV11-2 and TRBJ1-6; unclear D gene. Deletions cut 5 bases from V and 1 base from J, with 9 bases between. The CDR3 loop spans 15 amino acids. Germline CDR1 and CDR2: SGHAT and FQNNGV. The CDR3 region is CASSQSGSYNSPLHF. The CDR3 nucleotides are TGTGCCAGCAGCCAGTCCGGATCCTATAATTCACCCCTCCACTTT.

The chain links TRBV5-1 to TRBJ1-2, with TRBD1 matching 9 bases. This CDR3 spans 15 amino acids. CDR1 is SGHRS, CDR2 YFSETQ, per germline. V dropped 2 bases and J dropped 6; count of bases not matched to a gene: 8. The chain's CDR3 is CASSLNSGQGHGYTF. Written as DNA, the CDR3 is TGCGCCAGCAGCTTAAACTCAGGACAGGGGCATGGCTACACCTTC.

The CDR3 loop reads CSASRPGADLLSNQPQHF. CDR3 in DNA: TGCAGTGCTAGTCGACCGGGGGCGGACCTCCTTAGCAATCAGCCCCAGCATTTT. This chain uses TRBV20-1 with TRBJ1-5, with TRBD1 as a possible D gene (6 bases). The CDR3 extends over 18 amino acids. CDR1 DFQATT and CDR2 SNEGSKA come from the germline V gene (reference sequence). The V gene lost 3 bases and the J gene lost 0 bases, with 21 bases spanning the gap.

The rearrangement uses TRBV24-1 and TRBJ2-2; D is unresolved. The V and J ends lost 7 bases and 3 bases respectively, with 14 bases between them. CDR1 is KGHDR, CDR2 SFDVKD, per germline. This CDR3 region has 15 residues. CDR3 in amino acids: CATSSTSPDTGELFF. As DNA, the CDR3 is TGTGCCACCAGCTCCACATCTCCCGACACCGGGGAGCTGTTTTTT.

The DNA of the CDR3 is TGTGCCAGCAGCTCACAACAGGGGGCTGGAGATACGCAGTATTTT. Its protein product is CASSSQQGAGDTQYF. The V gene is TRBV11-2, the J gene TRBJ2-3; 9 positions match TRBD1. V shed 4 bases, J shed 5 bases, and the junction held 7 bases outside the gene matches. This CDR3 comprises 15 residues. Germline CDR1 reads SGHAT; CDR2 reads FQNNGV.

This clone was seen only a few times. The chain joins TRBV6-4 to TRBJ2-1, with D perhaps matching TRBD1 or TRBD2 (5 bases each). The germline V gene has CDR1 MRHNA and CDR2 SNTAGT. CDR3 length: 12 amino acids. V dropped 3 bases and J dropped 12 bases, with 12 bases sitting between them. CDR3 DNA sequence: TGTGCCAGCAGTGAGTATGGGGGACGGCAGTTCTTC. Protein: CASSEYGGRQFF.

This chain connects TRBV24-1 to TRBJ2-1; 7 bases are a match to TRBD1. The J segment lost 2 bases and the V segment lost 3 bases, leaving 6 bases of the junction unmatched. The CDR3 extends over 16 amino acids. Germline CDR1 is KGHDR and CDR2 is SFDVKD. The CDR3 loop is CATSDMTGWAYNEQFF. CDR3 bases: TGTGCCACCAGTGATATGACAGGGTGGGCCTACAATGAGCAGTTCTTC.

CDR3 protein: CASSLALAGGTDTQYF. The CDR3 DNA reads TGTGCCAGCAGCTTAGCACTAGCGGGGGGCACAGATACGCAGTATTTT. The chain couples TRBV11-1 to TRBJ2-3; the match to TRBD2 covers 11 bases. CDR3 length: 16 residues. Germline trimming cut 0 bases from V and 1 base from J; bases unmatched to any gene: 0. CDR1 SGHAT and CDR2 FQDESV come from the germline V gene (reference sequence).

This chain links TRBV10-3 with TRBJ1-4; 12 nucleotides match TRBD1. The V and J ends lost 5 bases and 11 bases, in that order; junction bases with no gene match: 6. CDR1 and CDR2 from the germline V gene are ENHRY and SYGVKD. The CDR3 is 14 amino acids. CDR3 bases: TGTGCCATCAGTCCGGGACAGGGGGCTGATAAACTGTTTTTT. Translating it yields CAISPGQGADKLFF.

The rearrangement joins TRBV28 to TRBJ2-3, with D perhaps being TRBD1 or TRBD2 (5 bases each). The CDR3 is made up of 14 amino acids. The V end lost 6 bases, the J end lost 2 bases, and 12 bases lay between the germline ends. The V gene's germline CDR1 is MDHEN and CDR2 SYDVKM. The CDR3 sequence: CASRAGAPTDTQYF. DNA of the CDR3: TGTGCCAGCAGGGCCGGGGCTCCCACAGATACGCAGTATTTT. The complete variable domain, with remaining parts taken from reference TRBV28 and TRBJ2-3, reads DVKVTQSSRYLVKRTGEKVFLECVQDMDHENMFWYRQDPGLGLRLIYFSYDVKMKEKGDIPEGYSVSREKKERFSLILESASTNQTSMYLCASRAGAPTDTQYFGPGTRLTVL.